These 32 T cell receptor beta chains originate from one sample sequenced in a study of tumor-infiltrating lymphocytes in primary liver carcinoma (dated by TCRdb to 2016 to 2017). Total RNA and DNA were co-extracted from approximately 20-30 mg of bulk tissue with the AllPrep DNA/RNA mini kit, without cell sorting. The sample was run on an Illumina HiSeq 2500. Using a constant-region primer and ProtoScript II reverse transcriptase, TCRbeta-specific cDNA was reverse-transcribed from 500 ng total RNA. TCRbeta libraries were built with three nested multiplex PCR rounds, a slightly modified ARM-PCR procedure. Each of the first two PCR rounds ran for about 10 cycles and used multiplex TRBV1-TRBV30 forward primers together with a Cbeta reverse primer. Using fastp trimming at Q25 and MiXCR clonotype assembly, TCRdb reanalyzed the public sequencing data and kept in-frame beta chains. Rows are unified per CDR3 protein, each entry keeping the most common DNA and genes. In this sample the table shows some 120,000 distinct CDR3 sequences, 50% to 80% of which occur a single time. Approximately 8% of the sample rests with the top ten.

Sequenced sample: liver tumor tissue from sampling region 3. What this sample's cell subset or site label stands for: tumor region T3, left-lateral pole. Receptors were obtained from a woman aged 55-69 years with primary liver carcinoma and hepatitis B virus infection.

Notes on this clonotype: The junction and the germline gene differ at one end; a read error may be behind it. The V and J genes are TRBV11-2 and TRBJ2-3; 7 nucleotides agree with TRBD2. The CDR3 spans 17 residues. Germline loops: CDR1 SGHAT, CDR2 FQNNGV. CDR3 sequence reads: CASSLGGLTYASDTRYF. CDR3 DNA sequence: TGTGCCAGCAGCTTAGGGGGACTAACGTACGCTTCAGATACGCGGTATTTT.

This clonotype has at least ten counts. The J gene is TRBJ2-1, the V gene TRBV30; D possibly corresponds to TRBD2 (5 bases). This CDR3 comprises 14 residues. The V and J ends lost 5 bases and 3 bases respectively, with 14 bases between them. Germline V CDR1 and CDR2: GTSNPN, SVGIG (reference sequence). DNA of the CDR3: TGTGCCTGGGGCCGGGGTGGAAGCTACAATGAGCAGTTCTTC. Translating gives CAWGRGGSYNEQFF.

There are many counts of this clonotype. The chain carries TRBV28 and TRBJ2-7; the D gene is possibly TRBD1 (5 bases). V lost 5 bases to trimming and J lost 2 bases, with 10 bases between them. Looked up from germline, CDR1 is MDHEN and CDR2 is SYDVKM. This CDR3 spans 13 amino acids. CDR3 nucleotide sequence: TGTGCCAGCAGTATGACAGCTACCTACGAGCAGTACTTC. Translation: CASSMTATYEQYF.

This clonotype was seen at least ten times. This chain joins TRBV5-1 and TRBJ2-2; TRBD2 might be the D (6 bases). Germline V gene data show CDR1 as SGHRS and CDR2 as YFSETQ. The CDR3 sequence is 13 residues long. Trimming removed 7 bases from V and 1 base from J, with 8 bases in between. The chain's CDR3 is CASCSGNTGELFF. In DNA form, the CDR3 reads TGCGCCAGCTGTAGCGGGAACACCGGGGAGCTGTTTTTT.

Note on this clonotype: Without the conserved terminal phenylalanine or tryptophan, this CDR3 likely stems from a read error. The J gene is TRBJ2-1, the V gene TRBV11-1, with D tentatively TRBD2 (6 bases). The CDR3 extends over 16 amino acids. From germline, CDR1 is SGHAT and CDR2 FQDESV (reference sequence). CDR3 coding DNA: TGTGCCAGCAGCCTGACGCCCGGGACTTACTACAATGAACAGTTCTCC. It translates to CASSLTPGTYYNEQFS.

This clonotype was recorded many times. The chain recombines TRBV4-2 with TRBJ2-1, with TRBD2 matching 8 bases. CDR3 size: 17 residues. The V segment lost 4 bases and the J segment 6 bases; nucleotides outside the gene matches: 14. Germline V CDR1 and CDR2: LGHNA, YNFKEQ. The CDR3, as DNA: TGTGCCAGCAGCCCCACGCATGGCGGGGGGCCCCCCAATGAGCAGTTCTTC. Translated, it gives CASSPTHGGGPPNEQFF.

This chain connects TRBV28 to TRBJ2-3, with TRBD2 as a possible D gene (5 bases). Trimming removed 4 bases at V and 0 bases at J, with 14 bases between. Germline CDR1 reads MDHEN; CDR2 reads SYDVKM. The CDR3 length is 16 residues. CDR3 DNA: TGTGCCAGCAGTTCCCCCCGAGGGCTCAGCACAGATACGCAGTATTTT. This sequence encodes CASSSPRGLSTDTQYF.

Regarding this clonotype: Compared with germline, one end of the junction differs, possibly owing to a read error. The chain uses TRBV11-3 and TRBJ1-1, with 7 nucleotides matching TRBD1. From germline, CDR1 is SGHNT and CDR2 YENEEA. There are 12 residues in the CDR3. The CDR3 sequence is CASSRSGTVTSF. The CDR3 nucleotides read TGTGCTAGCAGCCGAAGCGGGACAGTAACTTCCTTT. The whole variable domain, filled in from reference TRBV11-3 and TRBJ1-1, reads EAGVVQSPRYKIIEKKQPVAFWCNPISGHNTLYWYLQNLGQGPELLIRYENEEAVDDSQLPKDRFSAERLKGVDSTLKIQPAELGDSAVYLCASSRSGTVTSFGQGTRLTVV.

The V and J genes are TRBV6-6 and TRBJ2-7; D is undetermined. The CDR3 extends over 18 amino acids. Germline V lookup: CDR1 MNHNY, CDR2 SVGAGI (reference sequence). Trimming took off 2 bases at V and 6 bases at J, with 26 bases between the two ends. CDR3 amino acids: CASSYPRRATARVCEQYF. In nucleotides, the CDR3 is TGTGCCAGCAGTTACCCCCGCCGTGCTACAGCGAGAGTTTGCGAGCAGTACTTC.

This clonotype was detected ten times or more. This chain uses TRBV4-2 with TRBJ2-3; 7 bases agree with TRBD2. V lost 1 base to trimming and J lost 1 base; unmatched junction nucleotides: 5. This CDR3 comprises 16 residues. Germline V gene lookup returns CDR1 LGHNA and CDR2 YNFKEQ. For the CDR3, the DNA is TGTGCCAGCAGCCAAGTGGAGGGAGGGCGCACAGATACGCAGTATTTT. Amino acids: CASSQVEGGRTDTQYF.

This clonotype was picked up many times. The chain combines TRBV29-1 with TRBJ2-7, with unresolved D. Germline lookup yields CDR1 SQVTM and CDR2 ANQGSEA. The CDR3 has 12 residues. Trimming stripped 8 bases from V and 5 bases from J, with 16 bases between. The CDR3 DNA reads as TGCAGCATTCAAGGGATGGGTGACGAGCAGTACTTC. Its protein is CSIQGMGDEQYF.

On this clonotype: Just one base apart from a much larger clone, this may be a read error. The V call is TRBV14, the J call TRBJ1-1; 9 nucleotides match TRBD1. This CDR3 spans 16 amino acids. The germline CDR1 and CDR2 sequences are SGHDN and FVKESK. The CDR3 is CSSSPLQGAQSTEAFF. Written as DNA, the CDR3 is TGTTCCAGCAGCCCCCTACAGGGGGCTCAGAGCACTGAAGCTTTCTTT.

This sequence joins TRBV29-1 and TRBJ2-1; 11 nucleotides align to TRBD2. This CDR3 has 15 residues. Germline V gene lookup returns CDR1 SQVTM and CDR2 ANQGSEA. The junction had 16 bases not matched to a gene; V was cut back by 3 bases and J by 15 bases. The CDR3 here is CSVDSGTSGYNVRFF. The CDR3 nucleotides are TGCAGCGTTGACTCCGGGACTAGCGGTTACAATGTGCGGTTCTTC.

This clonotype was observed many times. This chain joins TRBV7-8 and TRBJ1-2; tentatively, D is TRBD1 (5 bases). V lost 2 bases to trimming and J lost 4 bases, with 8 bases between them. CDR3 length equals 13 residues. Germline assignment: CDR1 SGHVS and CDR2 FQNEAQ. As DNA, the CDR3 is TGTGCCAGCAGCTTATCCGGGGCCTATGGCTACACCTTC. Translated: CASSLSGAYGYTF.

As concerns this clonotype: Sequence at one end of the junction differs from germline and may be a read error. This sequence joins TRBV11-2 and TRBJ2-1, with TRBD2 matching 7 bases. From germline, CDR1 is SGHAT and CDR2 FQNNGV. The CDR3 extends over 17 amino acids. CDR3 sequence reads: CTSGSREARTMGNEQFF. CDR3 nucleotide sequence: TGTACCAGCGGCTCCCGGGAGGCGCGGACCATGGGCAATGAGCAGTTCTTC. The variable domain in full, with the rest retrieved from reference TRBV11-2 and TRBJ2-1, is EAGVAQSPRYKIIEKRQSVAFWCNPISGHATLYWYQQILGQGPKLLIQFQNNGVVDDSQLPKDRFSAERLKGVDSTLKIQPAKLEDSAVYLCTSGSREARTMGNEQFFGPGTRLTVL.

Details on this clonotype: Its ends do not fully match the called genes, so a read error is possible. The chain uses TRBV10-2 and TRBJ1-1; D gene ambiguous. From germline, CDR1 is WSHSY and CDR2 SAAADI. The CDR3 has 13 amino acids. The CDR3 sequence: CASTPSRNTEAFF. The CDR3, as DNA: TGTGCCAGCACTCCCAGTCGGAACACTGAAGCTTTCTTT.

As regards this clonotype: Germline and junction disagree at one end, which may indicate a read error. This rearrangement joins TRBV11-2 to TRBJ2-5, with D possibly being TRBD2 (5 bases). Germline CDR1 SGHAT, CDR2 FQNNGV. This CDR3 has 13 amino acids. The CDR3 DNA is TGCACAAGCAGCTTAGATCGCGGGGAGACCCAGTACTTC. Amino acids: CTSSLDRGETQYF.

Points on this clonotype: A much larger clone lies a single base off, so this may be a read error. J is TRBJ2-5 and V is TRBV29-1; 7 bases map to TRBD1. CDR1 and CDR2 from the germline V gene are SQVTM and ANQGSEA. The CDR3 is 12 residues long. The CDR3 sequence is CNVRTGEETQYF. The CDR3 DNA reads TGCAACGTTAGGACAGGCGAAGAGACCCAGTACTTC.

Details on this clonotype: A junction boundary mismatches the germline segment, possibly from a read error. V usage is TRBV6-1 and J usage is TRBJ1-1; maybe TRBD1 (5 bases). The CDR3 runs 12 residues. Germline-derived CDR1 and CDR2 are MNHNS and SASEGT. The CDR3 DNA sequence: TGTGGCAGCAGTGAAGTTGGGACGCTGCCCAACTTT. Protein: CGSSEVGTLPNF.

Concerning this clonotype: One junction end does not reproduce the germline sequence, and a read error may be involved. The chain has TRBV11-2 and TRBJ2-7, with D tentatively TRBD1 or TRBD2 (6 bases each). The CDR3 is made up of 16 amino acids. The germline V gene encodes CDR1 SGHAT and CDR2 FQNNGV. CDR3: CASSLGIGGSTYEQYF. The CDR3 DNA reads as TGTGCCAGCAGCTTAGGTATCGGGGGCTCCACCTATGAGCAGTACTTC.

A word on this clonotype: Mismatch with germline at one junction end may stem from a read error. The CDR3 bases are TGCGCCAGCAGCCGAGTAGACATAGGATTTCCGACCGGGGAGCTGTTGTTT. Translated, it gives CASSRVDIGFPTGELLF. This chain joins TRBV4-1 and TRBJ2-2; D possibly corresponds to TRBD2 (5 bases). CDR1 and CDR2 from the germline V gene are MGHRA and YSYEKL. The CDR3 is made up of 17 amino acids.

Notes on this clonotype: This may arise from a read error, as a much more abundant clone is one base away. The V and J genes are TRBV28 and TRBJ2-5; D unclear. The CDR3 loop spans 14 amino acids. Trimming cost V 2 bases and J 5 bases, with 12 bases left between them. Looked up from germline, CDR1 is MDHEN and CDR2 is SYDVKM. This CDR3 reads CASSLNATPETQYF. For the CDR3, the DNA is TGTGCCAGCAGTTTAAATGCGACTCCTGAGACCCAGTACTTC.

Points on this clonotype: One end of the junction varies from germline; a read error may be responsible. The chain has TRBV11-3 and TRBJ2-4; 7 bases are a match to TRBD2. Germline loops: CDR1 SGHNT, CDR2 YENEEA. The CDR3 consists of 14 residues. Here the CDR3 reads CANSGIMAKNIQYF. In DNA, the CDR3 is TGTGCCAACAGCGGGATAATGGCTAAAAACATTCAGTACTTC.

The sample holds many counts of this clonotype. V is TRBV6-5 and J is TRBJ2-2, with 9 bases aligning to TRBD2. Germline V gene data show CDR1 as MNHEY and CDR2 as SVGAGI. The V segment lost 7 bases and the J segment 8 bases; nucleotides outside the gene matches: 14. The CDR3 contains 16 residues. CDR3 nucleotides: TGTGCCAGCACGGGCAGGGGAGCGGGAGGTGGAGGGGAGCTGTTTTTT. This sequence encodes CASTGRGAGGGGELFF.

To note about this clonotype: The junction shows a germline mismatch at one end, possibly a read error. The V gene is TRBV5-4, the J gene TRBJ1-4; D gene ambiguous. The length of the CDR3 is 15 residues. Germline V gene lookup returns CDR1 SGHNT and CDR2 YYREEE (reference sequence). The CDR3 DNA reads TGTGCCAGCACCTTGGATCGGGTATCTAATGAAAAACTGTTTTTT. This encodes CASTLDRVSNEKLFF.

A remark on this clonotype: A much bigger clone sits one base away, suggesting this may be a read error. The rearrangement joins TRBV7-8 to TRBJ2-2; perhaps TRBD2 as D (6 bases). This CDR3 has 13 amino acids. CDR1 and CDR2 from the germline V gene are SGHVS and FQNEAQ. Trimming took off 1 base at V and 7 bases at J, with 7 bases between the two ends. In DNA, the CDR3 is TGTGCCAGCAGCTTAGGCGGGGACGGGGAGCTGTTTTTT. Amino acids: CASSLGGDGELFF. Full variable domain (rest looked up from reference TRBV7-8 and TRBJ2-2): GAGVSQSPRYKVAKRGQDVALRCDPISGHVSLFWYQQALGQGPEFLTYFQNEAQLDKSGLPSDRFFAERPEGSVSTLKIQRTQQEDSAVYLCASSLGGDGELFFGEGSRLTVL.

This clonotype was observed once. An end of the junction does not agree with germline; a read error may underlie this. This sequence joins TRBV29-1 and TRBJ2-1; TRBD2 is a possible D gene (5 bases). This CDR3 is 14 amino acids long. Germline V gene sequence: CDR1 SQVTM, CDR2 ANQGSEA. The CDR3 region is CSVEPAGPGNEQFF. CDR3 DNA: TGTAGCGTTGAACCGGCAGGACCTGGCAATGAGCAGTTCTTC.

V gene TRBV28 combines with J gene TRBJ2-1, with D possibly being TRBD2 (6 bases). V lost 7 bases, J lost 7 bases, and 20 bases lay in between. The CDR3 length is 15 residues. The germline V gene encodes CDR1 MDHEN and CDR2 SYDVKM. CDR3 protein: CASKPGGMVANEQFF. DNA of the CDR3: TGTGCCAGCAAACCCGGCGGGATGGTCGCTAATGAGCAGTTCTTC.

As concerns this clonotype: A much larger clone lies a single base off, so this may be a read error. This chain links TRBV4-1 with TRBJ2-3; possibly TRBD2 for D (7 bases). This CDR3 is 15 amino acids long. Per the germline V gene, CDR1 is MGHRA and CDR2 is YSYEKL. Written as DNA, the CDR3 is TGCGCCAGCAGCCCTATAAGGGGGGGCACAGATACGCAGTGTTTT. As protein: CASSPIRGGTDTQCF.

Of note for this clonotype: Since a much larger clone is just one base distant, this may be a read error. The CDR3 bases are TGTGCCAGCGGCCAAAGGTCGACGGGACAGAGCCCGGGCATTCAGTACTTC. The encoded protein is CASGQRSTGQSPGIQYF. This rearrangement joins TRBV14 to TRBJ2-4; 7 nucleotides align to TRBD1. This CDR3 spans 17 amino acids. Germline V CDR1 and CDR2: SGHDN, FVKESK.

In regard to this clonotype: A much larger clonotype is one base distant, so this may be a read error. The rearrangement joins TRBV5-5 to TRBJ2-7; no firm D call. The CDR3 is 15 residues long. The germline gives CDR1 SGHKS, CDR2 YYEKEE (reference sequence). The CDR3 loop reads CAGSSEEKYPYEQYF. CDR3 in DNA: TGTGCCGGCAGCTCAGAAGAGAAGTACCCCTACGAGCAGTACTTC.

This clonotype has more than one count but fewer than ten. CDR3 protein: CASTRSYEQYF. CDR3 coding DNA: TGTGCCAGCACTCGGTCATACGAGCAGTACTTC. The rearrangement joins TRBV2 to TRBJ2-7, with D unresolved. The CDR3 spans 11 residues. CDR1 SNHLY and CDR2 FYNNEI come from the germline V gene. Trimming took 7 bases from V and 4 from J, leaving 8 bases between them.